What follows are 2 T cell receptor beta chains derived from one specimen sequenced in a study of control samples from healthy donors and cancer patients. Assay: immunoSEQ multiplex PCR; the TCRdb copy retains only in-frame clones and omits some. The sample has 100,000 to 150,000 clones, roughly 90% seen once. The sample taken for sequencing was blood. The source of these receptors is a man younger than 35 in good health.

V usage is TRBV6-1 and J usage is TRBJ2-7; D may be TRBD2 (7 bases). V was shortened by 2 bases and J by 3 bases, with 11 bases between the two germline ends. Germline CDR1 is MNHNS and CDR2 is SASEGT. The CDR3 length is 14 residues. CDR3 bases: TGTGCCAGCAGTGAAAGGGGGGACTACTACGAGCAGTACTTC. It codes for CASSERGDYYEQYF.

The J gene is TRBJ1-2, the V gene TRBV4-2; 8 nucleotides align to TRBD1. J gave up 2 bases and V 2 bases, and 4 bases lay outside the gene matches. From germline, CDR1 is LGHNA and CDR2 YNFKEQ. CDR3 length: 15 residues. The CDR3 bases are TGTGCCAGCAGCCAAACAGGACAGGGAAACTATGGCTACACCTTC. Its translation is CASSQTGQGNYGYTF.